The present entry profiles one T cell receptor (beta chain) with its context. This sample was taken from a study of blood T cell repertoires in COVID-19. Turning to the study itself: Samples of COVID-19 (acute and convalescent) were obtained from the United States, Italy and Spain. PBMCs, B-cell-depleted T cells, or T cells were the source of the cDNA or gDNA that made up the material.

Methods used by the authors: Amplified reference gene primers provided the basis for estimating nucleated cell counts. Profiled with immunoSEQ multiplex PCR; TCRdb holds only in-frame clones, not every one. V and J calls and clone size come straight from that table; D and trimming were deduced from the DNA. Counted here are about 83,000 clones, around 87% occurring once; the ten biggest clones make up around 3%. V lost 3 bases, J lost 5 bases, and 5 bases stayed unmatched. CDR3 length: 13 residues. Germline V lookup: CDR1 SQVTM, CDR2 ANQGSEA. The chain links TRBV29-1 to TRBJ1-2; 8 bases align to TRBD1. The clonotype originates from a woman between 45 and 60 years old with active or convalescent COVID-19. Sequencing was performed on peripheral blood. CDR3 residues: CSVDDRGYYGYTF. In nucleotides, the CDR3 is TGCAGCGTTGACGACAGGGGTTATTATGGCTACACCTTC.